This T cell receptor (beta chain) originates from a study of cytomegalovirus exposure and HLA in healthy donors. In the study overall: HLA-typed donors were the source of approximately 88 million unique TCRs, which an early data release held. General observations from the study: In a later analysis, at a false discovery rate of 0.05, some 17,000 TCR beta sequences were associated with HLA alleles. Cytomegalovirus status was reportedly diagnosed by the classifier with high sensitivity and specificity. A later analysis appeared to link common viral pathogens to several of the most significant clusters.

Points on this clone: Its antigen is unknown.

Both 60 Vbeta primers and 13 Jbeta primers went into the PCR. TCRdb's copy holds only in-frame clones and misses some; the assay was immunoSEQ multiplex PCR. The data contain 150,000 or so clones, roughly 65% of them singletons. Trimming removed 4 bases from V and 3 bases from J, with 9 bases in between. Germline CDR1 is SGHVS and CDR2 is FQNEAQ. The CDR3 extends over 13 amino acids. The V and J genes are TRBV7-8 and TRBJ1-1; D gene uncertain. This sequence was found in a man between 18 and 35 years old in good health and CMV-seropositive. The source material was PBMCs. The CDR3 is CASSSGTHTEAFF. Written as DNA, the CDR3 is TGTGCCAGCAGCTCGGGTACACACACTGAAGCTTTCTTT.